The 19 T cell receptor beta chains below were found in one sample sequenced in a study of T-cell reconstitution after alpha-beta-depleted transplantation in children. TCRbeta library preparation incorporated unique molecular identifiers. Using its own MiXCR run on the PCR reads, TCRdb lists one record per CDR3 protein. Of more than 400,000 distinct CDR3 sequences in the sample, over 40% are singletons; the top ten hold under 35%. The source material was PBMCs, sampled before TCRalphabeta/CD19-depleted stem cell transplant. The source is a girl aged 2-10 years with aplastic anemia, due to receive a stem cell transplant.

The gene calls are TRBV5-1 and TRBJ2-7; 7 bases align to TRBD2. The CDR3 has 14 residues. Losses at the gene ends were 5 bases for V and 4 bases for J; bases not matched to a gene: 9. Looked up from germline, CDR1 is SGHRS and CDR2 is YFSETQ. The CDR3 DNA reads TGCGCCAGCAGGGTGGACCTAGCGGTTTACGAGCAGTACTTC. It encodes CASRVDLAVYEQYF. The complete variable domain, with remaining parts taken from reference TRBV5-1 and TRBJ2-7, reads KAGVTQTPRYLIKTRGQQVTLSCSPISGHRSVSWYQQTPGQGLQFLFEYFSETQRNKGNFPGRFSGRQFSNSRSEMNVSTLELGDSALYLCASRVDLAVYEQYFGPGTRLTVT.

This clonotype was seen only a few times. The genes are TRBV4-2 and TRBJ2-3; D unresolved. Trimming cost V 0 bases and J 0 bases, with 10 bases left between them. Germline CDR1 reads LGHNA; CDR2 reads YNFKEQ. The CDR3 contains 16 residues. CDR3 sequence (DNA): TGTGCCAGCAGCCAAGAGTCGCAAATTAGCACAGATACGCAGTATTTT. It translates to CASSQESQISTDTQYF.

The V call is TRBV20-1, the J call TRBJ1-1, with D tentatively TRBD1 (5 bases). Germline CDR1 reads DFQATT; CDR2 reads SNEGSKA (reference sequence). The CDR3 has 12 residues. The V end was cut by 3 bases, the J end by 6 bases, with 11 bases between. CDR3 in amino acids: CSASPGSAEAFF. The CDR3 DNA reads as TGCAGTGCTAGCCCAGGGTCAGCTGAAGCTTTCTTT.

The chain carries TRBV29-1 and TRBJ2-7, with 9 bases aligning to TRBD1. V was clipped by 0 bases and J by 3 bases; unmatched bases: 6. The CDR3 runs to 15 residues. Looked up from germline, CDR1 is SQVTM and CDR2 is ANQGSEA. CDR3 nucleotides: TGCAGCGTTGAAGATTTCGGGACAGGGAGCTACGAGCAGTACTTC. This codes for CSVEDFGTGSYEQYF.

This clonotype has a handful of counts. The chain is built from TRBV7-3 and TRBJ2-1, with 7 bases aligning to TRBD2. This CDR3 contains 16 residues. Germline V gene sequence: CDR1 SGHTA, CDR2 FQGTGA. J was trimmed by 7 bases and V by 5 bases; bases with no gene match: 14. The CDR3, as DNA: TGTGCCAGCAGCCCACATGGGACTACTGAGCTAAATGAGCAGTTCTTC. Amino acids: CASSPHGTTELNEQFF.

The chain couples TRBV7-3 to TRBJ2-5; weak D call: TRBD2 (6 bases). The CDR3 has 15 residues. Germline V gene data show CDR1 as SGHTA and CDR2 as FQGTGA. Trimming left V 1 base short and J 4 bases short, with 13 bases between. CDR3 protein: CASSLNQGLGETQYF. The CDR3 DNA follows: TGTGCCAGCAGCTTAAACCAGGGACTGGGAGAGACCCAGTACTTC.

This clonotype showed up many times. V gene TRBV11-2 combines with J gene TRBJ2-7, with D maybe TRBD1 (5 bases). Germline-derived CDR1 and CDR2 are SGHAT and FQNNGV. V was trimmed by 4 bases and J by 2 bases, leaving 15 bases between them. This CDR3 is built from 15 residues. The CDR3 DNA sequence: TGTGCCAGCAGCTCAGGGCCAGGGAATCCCTACGAGCAGTACTTC. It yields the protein CASSSGPGNPYEQYF.

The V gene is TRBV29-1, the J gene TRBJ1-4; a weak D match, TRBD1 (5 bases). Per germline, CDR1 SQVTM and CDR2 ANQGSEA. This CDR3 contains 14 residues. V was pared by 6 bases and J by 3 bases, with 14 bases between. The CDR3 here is CSVGGGGANEKLFF. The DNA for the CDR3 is TGCAGCGTGGGGGGGGGAGGAGCTAATGAAAAACTGTTTTTT.

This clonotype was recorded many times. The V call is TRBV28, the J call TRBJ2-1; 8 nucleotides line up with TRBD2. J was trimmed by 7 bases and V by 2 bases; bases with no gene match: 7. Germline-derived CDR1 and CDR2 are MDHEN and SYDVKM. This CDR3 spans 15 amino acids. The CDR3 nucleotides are TGTGCCAGCAGTTTAGGAGCGGGAGTGGGGAATGAGCAGTTCTTC. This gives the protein CASSLGAGVGNEQFF.

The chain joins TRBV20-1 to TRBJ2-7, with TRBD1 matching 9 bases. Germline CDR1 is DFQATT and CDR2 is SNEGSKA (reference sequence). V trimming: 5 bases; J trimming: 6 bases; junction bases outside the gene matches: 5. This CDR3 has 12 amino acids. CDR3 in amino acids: CSARDRVFEQYF. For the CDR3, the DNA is TGCAGTGCTCGGGACAGGGTTTTCGAGCAGTACTTC.

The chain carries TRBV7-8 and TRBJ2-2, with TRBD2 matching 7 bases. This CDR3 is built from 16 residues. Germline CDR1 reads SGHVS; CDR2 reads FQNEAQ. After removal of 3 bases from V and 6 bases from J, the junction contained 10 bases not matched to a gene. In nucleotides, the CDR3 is TGTGCCAGCAGCTTGTTTCTGCGGGGAGGGGCCGGGGAGCTGTTTTTT. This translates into CASSLFLRGGAGELFF.

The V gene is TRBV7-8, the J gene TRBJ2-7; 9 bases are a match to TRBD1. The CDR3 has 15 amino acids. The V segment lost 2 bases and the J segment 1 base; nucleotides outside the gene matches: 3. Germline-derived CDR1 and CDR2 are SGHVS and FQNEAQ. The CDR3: CASSLIGTGSYEQYF. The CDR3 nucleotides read TGTGCCAGCAGCTTAATCGGGACAGGGTCCTACGAGCAGTACTTC.

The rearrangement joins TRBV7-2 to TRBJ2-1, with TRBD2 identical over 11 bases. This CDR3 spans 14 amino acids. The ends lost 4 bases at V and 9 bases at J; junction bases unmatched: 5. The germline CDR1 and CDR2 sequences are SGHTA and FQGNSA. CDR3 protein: CASSSGLAEGEQFF. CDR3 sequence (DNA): TGTGCCAGCAGCTCGGGACTAGCGGAAGGTGAGCAGTTCTTC.

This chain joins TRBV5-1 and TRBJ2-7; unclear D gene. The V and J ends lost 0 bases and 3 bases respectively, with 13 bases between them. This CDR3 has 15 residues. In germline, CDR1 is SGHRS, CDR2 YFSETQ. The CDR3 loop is CASSLALGSRYEQYF. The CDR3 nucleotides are TGCGCCAGCAGCTTGGCTCTGGGGTCGCGCTACGAGCAGTACTTC. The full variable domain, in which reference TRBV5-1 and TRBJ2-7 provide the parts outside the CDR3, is KAGVTQTPRYLIKTRGQQVTLSCSPISGHRSVSWYQQTPGQGLQFLFEYFSETQRNKGNFPGRFSGRQFSNSRSEMNVSTLELGDSALYLCASSLALGSRYEQYFGPGTRLTVT.

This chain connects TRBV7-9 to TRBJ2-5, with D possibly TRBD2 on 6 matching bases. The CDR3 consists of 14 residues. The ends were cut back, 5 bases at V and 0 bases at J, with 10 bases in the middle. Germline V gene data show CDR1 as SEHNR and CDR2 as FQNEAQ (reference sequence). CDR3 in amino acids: CASSPRDYQETQYF. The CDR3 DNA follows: TGTGCCAGCAGCCCCCGGGACTACCAAGAGACCCAGTACTTC.

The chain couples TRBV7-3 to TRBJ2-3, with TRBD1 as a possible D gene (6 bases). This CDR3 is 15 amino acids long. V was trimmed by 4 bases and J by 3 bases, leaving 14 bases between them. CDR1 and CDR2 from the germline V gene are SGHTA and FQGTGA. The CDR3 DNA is TGTGCCAGCAGCTCTTGGGGTCAGGGGACAGATACGCAGTATTTT. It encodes CASSSWGQGTDTQYF.

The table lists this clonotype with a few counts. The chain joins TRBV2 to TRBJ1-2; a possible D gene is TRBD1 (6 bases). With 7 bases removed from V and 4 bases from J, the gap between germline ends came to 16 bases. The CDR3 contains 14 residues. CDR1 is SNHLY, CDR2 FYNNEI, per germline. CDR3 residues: CASTTGPFGYGYTF. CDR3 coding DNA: TGTGCCAGCACCACAGGGCCCTTTGGCTATGGCTACACCTTC. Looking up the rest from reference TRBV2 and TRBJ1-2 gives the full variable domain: EPEVTQTPSHQVTQMGQEVILRCVPISNHLYFYWYRQILGQKVEFLVSFYNNEISEKSEIFDDQFSVERPDGSNFTLKIRSTKLEDSAMYFCASTTGPFGYGYTFGSGTRLTVV.

The CDR3 is CAISDPVVIDEQFF. CDR3 nucleotides: TGTGCCATCAGTGATCCGGTGGTAATCGATGAGCAGTTCTTC. The chain links TRBV10-3 to TRBJ2-1; D call uncertain. Per the germline V gene, CDR1 is ENHRY and CDR2 is SYGVKD. Trimming removed 3 bases at V and 8 bases at J, with 14 bases between. This CDR3 is built from 14 residues.

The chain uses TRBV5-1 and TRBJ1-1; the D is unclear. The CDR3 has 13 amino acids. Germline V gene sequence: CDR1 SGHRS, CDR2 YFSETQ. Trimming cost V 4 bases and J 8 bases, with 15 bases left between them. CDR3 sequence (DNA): TGCGCCAGCAGCGCTGGGGTGACGGAAGAAGCTTTCTTT. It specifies CASSAGVTEEAFF.